The 20 T cell receptor beta chains below come from one sample, sequenced in a study of T-cell reconstitution after alpha-beta-depleted transplantation in children. Unique molecular identifiers were used to barcode this TCRbeta library. MiXCR, applied by TCRdb to the PCR reads, yields one record per CDR3 protein. Here the sample spans about 250,000 distinct CDR3 sequences, 20% to 30% being singletons. Sequences were derived from PBMCs, mostly from graft donor cells, sampled 360 days after TCRalphabeta/CD19-depleted stem cell transplant. The source is a female patient aged 2-9 years who had a stem cell transplant for congenital amegakaryocytic thrombocytopenia, so the T cells may come from the graft donor.

This clonotype was picked up a small number of times. The rearrangement joins TRBV4-3 to TRBJ1-5; D perhaps matches TRBD1 (5 bases). From germline, CDR1 is LGHNA and CDR2 YSLEER. There are 15 residues in the CDR3. With 1 base removed from V and 2 bases from J, the gap between germline ends came to 9 bases. The CDR3: CASSQVLGRNQPQHF. The CDR3 DNA follows: TGCGCCAGCAGCCAAGTTCTGGGGCGCAATCAGCCCCAGCATTTT.

This clonotype was seen a handful of times. The chain uses TRBV27 and TRBJ2-2; 9 bases line up with TRBD2. Germline CDR1 and CDR2: MNHEY and SMNVEV (reference sequence). V dropped 3 bases and J dropped 7; count of bases not matched to a gene: 3. The CDR3 is made up of 14 amino acids. The CDR3 nucleotides read TGTGCCAGCAGTTTTAGCGGGAGTTTCGGGGAGCTGTTTTTT. Protein: CASSFSGSFGELFF.

This clonotype was seen a handful of times. The V call is TRBV6-2 or TRBV6-3, the J call TRBJ2-3; D perhaps matches TRBD2 (6 bases). The CDR3 is made up of 12 amino acids. Per germline, CDR1 MNHEY and CDR2 SVGEGT. Trimming took off 6 bases at V and 8 bases at J, with 12 bases between the two ends. The CDR3 DNA sequence: TGTGCCAGCAGAAACGGGAGAGGTACGCAGTATTTT. Translated: CASRNGRGTQYF.

V usage is TRBV15 and J usage is TRBJ2-7, with D perhaps matching TRBD1 (6 bases). V was trimmed by 0 bases and J by 4 bases, leaving 13 bases between them. Germline V gives CDR1 LNHNV, CDR2 YYDKDF (reference sequence). The CDR3 has 15 residues. The CDR3 protein is CATSRDPVGQYEQYF. As DNA, the CDR3 is TGTGCCACCAGCAGAGACCCGGTGGGACAATACGAGCAGTACTTC.

V is TRBV7-2 and J is TRBJ2-7; D not certain. Trimming stripped 1 base from V and 0 bases from J, with 7 bases between. Per germline, CDR1 SGHTA and CDR2 FQGNSA. This CDR3 has 14 residues. CDR3 nucleotide sequence: TGTGCCAGCAGCTTAGATTTGATCTCCTACGAGCAGTACTTC. This gives the protein CASSLDLISYEQYF.

The V gene is TRBV7-9, the J gene TRBJ2-3; TRBD2 agrees at 12 bases. Germline-derived CDR1 and CDR2 are SEHNR and FQNEAQ (reference sequence). Trimming cost V 7 bases and J 3 bases; bases outside gene matches: 2. The CDR3 totals 14 residues. CDR3 in amino acids: CASKLAGGTDTQYF. CDR3 coding DNA: TGTGCCAGCAAACTAGCGGGAGGAACAGATACGCAGTATTTT. Supplemented by reference TRBV7-9 and TRBJ2-3, the full variable domain reads DTGVSQNPRHKITKRGQNVTFRCDPISEHNRLYWYRQTLGQGPEFLTYFQNEAQLEKSRLLSDRFSAERPKGSFSTLEIQRTEQGDSAMYLCASKLAGGTDTQYFGPGTRLTVL.

This clonotype was counted at least ten times. The chain couples TRBV12-3 or TRBV12-4 to TRBJ2-7; D gene uncertain. This CDR3 has 14 amino acids. Deletions cut 6 bases from V and 0 bases from J, with 12 bases between. The DNA of the CDR3 is TGTGCCAGCAGCTCAGCAGGAGCCTCCTACGAGCAGTACTTC. Protein sequence: CASSSAGASYEQYF.

The rearrangement uses TRBV14 and TRBJ2-5, with 10 bases aligning to TRBD2. Trimming took 2 bases from V and 5 from J; bases not matched to a gene: 5. CDR3 length: 15 residues. The V gene's germline CDR1 is SGHDN and CDR2 FVKESK. The CDR3 DNA reads TGTGCCAGCAGCCAACTAGCGGGGGATAGTGAGACCCAGTACTTC. This gives the protein CASSQLAGDSETQYF.

This clonotype was recorded a few times. J is TRBJ2-2 and V is TRBV28; 9 bases agree with TRBD2. The ends lost 6 bases at V and 6 bases at J; junction bases unmatched: 20. The CDR3 is 19 amino acids. Germline V gene lookup returns CDR1 MDHEN and CDR2 SYDVKM. The CDR3 loop reads CASRPIYDDGGRAPGELFF. The CDR3 DNA reads as TGTGCCAGCAGGCCCATCTACGATGATGGCGGGAGGGCCCCCGGGGAGCTGTTTTTT.

The chain has TRBV10-3 and TRBJ2-5; 15 bases align to TRBD2. The CDR3 runs to 14 residues. The germline CDR1 and CDR2 sequences are ENHRY and SYGVKD. V lost 6 bases to trimming and J lost 13 bases; unmatched junction nucleotides: 9. The CDR3 coding sequence is TGTGCCATCAGCCCCGGGACTAGCGGGGGGCCCGCGTACTTC. Translating it yields CAISPGTSGGPAYF.

The chain employs TRBV7-2 and TRBJ2-3; D gene ambiguous. With 1 base removed from V and 4 bases from J, the gap between germline ends came to 6 bases. The CDR3 sequence is 13 residues long. Germline values: CDR1 SGHTA, CDR2 FQGNSA. CDR3 amino acids: CASSLGRSDTQYF. DNA for the CDR3: TGTGCCAGCAGCTTAGGACGCTCAGATACGCAGTATTTT. Combining the CDR3 with reference TRBV7-2 and TRBJ2-3 gives the whole variable domain GAGVSQSPSNKVTEKGKDVELRCDPISGHTALYWYRQSLGQGLEFLIYFQGNSAPDKSGLPSDRFSAERTGGSVSTLTIQRTQQEDSAVYLCASSLGRSDTQYFGPGTRLTVL.

The CDR3 protein is CASSTRVTANTGELFF. CDR3 DNA sequence: TGTGCCAGCTCTACCAGGGTAACCGCGAACACCGGGGAGCTGTTTTTT. The gene calls are TRBV18 and TRBJ2-2; D possibly corresponds to TRBD1 (5 bases). CDR1 and CDR2 (germline): KGHSH, LQKENI. V shed 6 bases and J shed 0 bases, with 14 bases lying between them. The CDR3 has 16 residues.

This clonotype was counted only a few times. The chain combines TRBV6-5 with TRBJ1-2, with D unresolved. CDR1 is MNHEY and CDR2 is SVGAGI in the germline V gene. This CDR3 is built from 12 residues. V lost 2 bases and J lost 4, with 5 bases in between. CDR3 bases: TGTGCCAGCAGTTACAAGGGCTATGGCTACACCTTC. Its protein is CASSYKGYGYTF.

V gene TRBV20-1 combines with J gene TRBJ1-1; possible D gene TRBD1, 6 bases. Germline V gene sequence: CDR1 DFQATT, CDR2 SNEGSKA (reference sequence). This CDR3 contains 15 residues. V lost 0 bases to trimming and J lost 10 bases, with 21 bases between them. CDR3 amino acids: CSARDHAGEGGRAFF. The CDR3 nucleotides read TGCAGTGCTAGAGATCATGCGGGGGAAGGGGGACGAGCTTTCTTT.

This clonotype was observed a handful of times. The CDR3 sequence is CASSLGRNNEKLFF. The CDR3 region has the DNA TGTGCCAGCAGCTTGGGACGAAATAATGAAAAACTGTTTTTT. The rearrangement links TRBV5-8 to TRBJ1-4; D remains unclear. Germline V lookup: CDR1 SGHTS, CDR2 YDEGEE. The CDR3 extends over 14 amino acids. V was shortened by 0 bases and J by 4 bases, with 7 bases between the two germline ends.

This clonotype was seen only a few times. The chain combines TRBV7-8 with TRBJ2-2; possibly TRBD2 for D (6 bases). The V end lost 5 bases, the J end lost 4 bases, and 20 bases lay between the germline ends. CDR3 size: 17 residues. The germline V gene has CDR1 SGHVS and CDR2 FQNEAQ. CDR3 sequence reads: CASSPAVAGPATGELFF. For the CDR3, the DNA is TGTGCCAGCAGCCCAGCGGTCGCGGGGCCGGCCACCGGGGAGCTGTTTTTT.

This clonotype was observed a handful of times. The chain has TRBV29-1 and TRBJ2-5, with D possibly TRBD1 on 5 matching bases. The ends were cut back, 6 bases at V and 1 base at J, with 12 bases in the middle. Germline lookup yields CDR1 SQVTM and CDR2 ANQGSEA. The CDR3 is made up of 13 amino acids. CDR3 loop: CSVESTAQETQYF. CDR3 nucleotides: TGCAGCGTGGAGTCGACAGCCCAAGAGACCCAGTACTTC.

This rearrangement joins TRBV12-3 or TRBV12-4 to TRBJ1-1; D perhaps matches TRBD1 (5 bases). This CDR3 comprises 16 residues. Trimming left V 3 bases short and J 0 bases short, with 14 bases between. The CDR3 reads CASSFQGPYMNTEAFF. Here the CDR3 DNA reads TGTGCCAGCAGTTTCCAGGGTCCCTACATGAACACTGAAGCTTTCTTT.

The rearrangement uses TRBV24-1 and TRBJ2-7; possible D gene TRBD1, 6 bases. The V and J ends lost 9 bases and 6 bases respectively, with 11 bases between them. Germline V gene lookup returns CDR1 KGHDR and CDR2 SFDVKD. The CDR3 contains 11 residues. The chain's CDR3 is CATDRTVEQYF. In DNA, the CDR3 is TGTGCCACCGACCGGACAGTCGAGCAGTACTTC.

This clonotype was picked up a small number of times. The J gene is TRBJ2-2, the V gene TRBV4-3, with 8 bases fitting TRBD2. CDR3 length: 17 amino acids. The germline V gene encodes CDR1 LGHNA and CDR2 YSLEER. V lost 1 base and J lost 0; bases outside the gene matches: 4. In DNA, the CDR3 is TGCGCCAGCAGCCAAGGCCCGGGACTAGCGAACACCGGGGAGCTGTTTTTT. It is translated as CASSQGPGLANTGELFF.